A single sample gave rise to the 30 T cell receptor beta chains below, sequenced in a study of CD8+CD57+ T cells in acquired aplastic anemia. The study profiled TCR beta VDJ and CDR3 using genomic DNA as template. TCRdb fed the reads into MiXCR, producing one record per CDR3 protein. The sample holds 300,000 or so distinct CDR3 sequences, approximately 56% seen once. Sequencing used sorted CD4+, CD8+, or CD8+CD57+ T cells (not recorded which) from PBMCs. The receptor set was obtained from a human donor with severe aplastic anemia or a healthy control (not recorded which).

The V gene is TRBV29-1, the J gene TRBJ1-1; 7 bases are shared with TRBD1. V trimming: 2 bases; J trimming: 4 bases; junction bases outside the gene matches: 7. The V gene's germline CDR1 is SQVTM and CDR2 ANQGSEA. There are 14 residues in the CDR3. The CDR3 spells CSVEPDREVTEAFF. The DNA of the CDR3 is TGCAGCGTTGAACCCGACAGGGAGGTCACTGAAGCTTTCTTT.

This clonotype showed up just a few times. The J gene is TRBJ1-2, the V gene TRBV7-9; D is undetermined. CDR3 length: 13 amino acids. CDR1 is SEHNR, CDR2 FQNEAQ, per germline (reference sequence). Deletions cut 5 bases from V and 6 bases from J, with 13 bases between. CDR3 bases: TGTGCCAGCAGCCTACCATCCCCTGATGGCTACACCTTC. Translation gives CASSLPSPDGYTF.

CDR3 DNA: TGTGCCTGGAGTGTAGGTTACCGACAGGGAAGCTCCTACGAGCAGTACTTC. It yields the protein CAWSVGYRQGSSYEQYF. The J gene is TRBJ2-7, the V gene TRBV30; 7 positions agree with TRBD1. The CDR3 has 17 amino acids. The germline CDR1 and CDR2 sequences are GTSNPN and SVGIG (reference sequence). The V gene end was trimmed by 0 bases and the J gene end by 0 bases; junction bases not matched to a gene: 11.

This clonotype was observed at least ten times. This rearrangement joins TRBV12-3 or TRBV12-4 to TRBJ1-2, with 7 bases fitting TRBD1. CDR3 length equals 14 residues. V was clipped by 5 bases and J by 5 bases; unmatched bases: 8. In DNA, the CDR3 is TGTGCCAGCAGTCAGGACAGGCAACCTTATGGCTACACCTTC. It translates to CASSQDRQPYGYTF.

This clonotype came up many times. This sequence joins TRBV5-1 and TRBJ2-3; D perhaps matches TRBD2 (5 bases). V was shortened by 3 bases and J by 0 bases, with 11 bases between the two germline ends. Germline CDR1 reads SGHRS; CDR2 reads YFSETQ. The CDR3 runs to 15 residues. The CDR3 region is CASSSPGSSTDTQYF. The CDR3 region has the DNA TGCGCCAGCAGCTCCCCGGGGAGCAGCACAGATACGCAGTATTTT.

J is TRBJ2-3 and V is TRBV6-4, with 10 nucleotides matching TRBD2. Per germline, CDR1 MRHNA and CDR2 SNTAGT. The ends lost 3 bases at V and 2 bases at J; junction bases unmatched: 2. The CDR3 runs to 15 residues. DNA for the CDR3: TGTGCCAGCAGTGAAGCGGGGGGGGACACAGATACGCAGTATTTT. Translating gives CASSEAGGDTDTQYF.

V usage is TRBV20-1 and J usage is TRBJ1-5; no clear D. The V gene's germline CDR1 is DFQATT and CDR2 SNEGSKA (reference sequence). This CDR3 is built from 10 residues. V was trimmed by 3 bases and J by 16 bases, leaving 13 bases between them. CDR3 nucleotides: TGCAGTGCTAGGGTCGAAGACCGACATTTT. It codes for CSARVEDRHF.

The table lists this clonotype with many counts. The chain links TRBV20-1 to TRBJ1-1; D is uncertain. This CDR3 has 14 amino acids. Per germline, CDR1 DFQATT and CDR2 SNEGSKA (reference sequence). V lost 3 bases, J lost 1 base, and 12 bases lay in between. The CDR3 spells CSASSPWGNTEAFF. CDR3 coding DNA: TGCAGTGCTAGCAGCCCTTGGGGGAACACTGAAGCTTTCTTT.

The chain joins TRBV7-6 to TRBJ2-7; 8 bases are a match to TRBD2. In germline, CDR1 is SGHVS, CDR2 FNYEAQ. V lost 0 bases and J lost 1; bases outside the gene matches: 8. This CDR3 has 17 amino acids. This CDR3 is CASSLAGRGASSYEQYF. The CDR3, as DNA: TGTGCCAGCAGCTTAGCGGGGCGGGGGGCAAGTTCCTACGAGCAGTACTTC.

The chain combines TRBV20-1 with TRBJ2-5, with 9 bases matching TRBD2. CDR1 and CDR2 from the germline V gene are DFQATT and SNEGSKA (reference sequence). With 5 bases clipped from V and 5 bases from J, the junction kept 18 bases outside the gene matches. CDR3 length: 17 amino acids. The CDR3 region is CSAPESTSGWGFETQYF. The CDR3 region has the DNA TGCAGTGCTCCGGAATCCACTAGCGGGTGGGGCTTTGAGACCCAGTACTTC.

The chain joins TRBV7-8 to TRBJ2-3; weak D call: TRBD1 (6 bases). The germline CDR1 and CDR2 sequences are SGHVS and FQNEAQ. The V and J ends lost 1 base and 5 bases respectively, with 19 bases between them. This CDR3 spans 17 amino acids. Here the CDR3 reads CASSLVGPREQGDTQYF. The CDR3 nucleotides read TGTGCCAGCAGCTTAGTGGGGCCCCGCGAACAGGGAGATACGCAGTATTTT.

This chain uses TRBV7-9 with TRBJ2-3; no reliable D call. In germline, CDR1 is SEHNR, CDR2 FQNEAQ (reference sequence). This CDR3 is built from 15 residues. Trimming pared 6 bases from V and 0 bases from J, leaving 13 bases between. Written as DNA, the CDR3 is TGTGCCAGCAGTCCCGGTGGAAGCAGCACAGATACGCAGTATTTT. Protein sequence: CASSPGGSSTDTQYF.

This clonotype was observed a handful of times. V and J are TRBV29-1 and TRBJ1-2; perhaps TRBD1 as D (6 bases). Per germline, CDR1 SQVTM and CDR2 ANQGSEA. The CDR3 has 15 residues. The ends were cut back, 0 bases at V and 4 bases at J, with 15 bases in the middle. The CDR3, as DNA: TGCAGCGTTGAAGAGGGGGCAGAAACGGGCTATGGCTACACCTTC. Protein product: CSVEEGAETGYGYTF.

The chain couples TRBV30 to TRBJ2-2; D may match TRBD1 or TRBD2 (5 bases each). V was cut by 2 bases and J by 7 bases, with 20 bases left in between. This CDR3 spans 16 amino acids. CDR1 and CDR2 from the germline V gene are GTSNPN and SVGIG (reference sequence). CDR3 amino acids: CAWSLVSLGVVGELFF. The CDR3 DNA is TGTGCCTGGAGTCTTGTCTCCTTGGGGGTTGTCGGGGAGCTGTTTTTT.

Concerning this clonotype itself: A junction end diverges from the germline sequence, so it may reflect a read error. This sequence joins TRBV5-1 and TRBJ1-1; D is uncertain. Germline lookup yields CDR1 SGHRS and CDR2 YFSETQ. The CDR3 contains 15 residues. This CDR3 reads CASSSNLTPNAEALF. The CDR3 DNA follows: TGCGCCAGCAGCTCAAACTTGACACCGAACGCTGAAGCTCTCTTT.

This clonotype came up many times. The CDR3 sequence is CASRPDSQDEQYF. Here the CDR3 DNA reads TGTGCCAGCAGGCCGGACAGTCAGGACGAGCAGTACTTC. The chain is built from TRBV6-6 and TRBJ2-7; a weak D match, TRBD1 (6 bases). V was trimmed by 6 bases and J by 5 bases, leaving 14 bases between them. This CDR3 is built from 13 residues. Germline CDR1 and CDR2: MNHNY and SVGAGI (reference sequence).

This chain uses TRBV7-2 with TRBJ2-1, with D unresolved. The CDR3 extends over 13 amino acids. Trimming removed 1 base at V and 3 bases at J, with 4 bases between. Germline V gene data show CDR1 as SGHTA and CDR2 as FQGNSA. CDR3: CASSLEDYNEQFF. The CDR3 region has the DNA TGTGCCAGCAGCTTAGAAGACTACAATGAGCAGTTCTTC.

The J gene is TRBJ1-3, the V gene TRBV10-2; D call uncertain. The CDR3 length is 15 residues. Germline assignment: CDR1 WSHSY and CDR2 SAAADI. V was cut by 2 bases and J by 3 bases, with 11 bases left in between. CDR3 nucleotide sequence: TGCGCCAGCAGTGAGGGGGTAGGCTTTGGAAACACCATATATTTT. Its translation is CASSEGVGFGNTIYF.

The chain links TRBV5-1 to TRBJ2-3; D is undetermined. V was trimmed by 4 bases and J by 2 bases, leaving 14 bases between them. Germline CDR1 and CDR2: SGHRS and YFSETQ. The CDR3 totals 15 residues. DNA of the CDR3: TGCGCCAGCAGCGCTAGACAAGGTGCCACAGATACGCAGTATTTT. Its translation is CASSARQGATDTQYF.

Ten or more counts support this clonotype. The chain employs TRBV5-8 and TRBJ1-4; D ambiguous. The V end was cut by 0 bases, the J end by 3 bases, with 12 bases between. The CDR3 sequence is 16 residues long. Germline V gene sequence: CDR1 SGHTS, CDR2 YDEGEE. For the CDR3, the DNA is TGTGCCAGCAGCTTGGTCTTGGCAGATTCTAATGAAAAACTGTTTTTT. It encodes CASSLVLADSNEKLFF.

The chain employs TRBV30 and TRBJ2-5; tentative D call: TRBD2 (6 bases). In germline, CDR1 is GTSNPN, CDR2 SVGIG (reference sequence). The V end lost 3 bases, the J end lost 2 bases, and 16 bases lay between the germline ends. The CDR3 loop spans 15 amino acids. CDR3 protein: CAWSPPGGKQETQYF. The CDR3 DNA reads as TGTGCCTGGAGCCCCCCCGGAGGGAAACAAGAGACCCAGTACTTC.

The table lists this clonotype with many counts. In DNA, the CDR3 is TGTGCCACCAGCAGAGATAACGTGCATAACACTGAAGCTTTCTTT. Its translation: CATSRDNVHNTEAFF. The rearrangement uses TRBV15 and TRBJ1-1, with D hard to call. Trimming pared 0 bases from V and 2 bases from J, leaving 10 bases between. There are 15 residues in the CDR3. Germline CDR1 and CDR2: LNHNV and YYDKDF (reference sequence). The full variable domain, its missing parts supplied by reference TRBV15 and TRBJ1-1, is DAMVIQNPRYQVTQFGKPVTLSCSQTLNHNVMYWYQQKSSQAPKLLFHYYDKDFNNEADTPDNFQSRRPNTSFCFLDIRSPGLGDTAMYLCATSRDNVHNTEAFFGQGTRLTVV.

The chain recombines TRBV7-6 with TRBJ2-7, with TRBD2 matching 10 bases. Germline CDR1 SGHVS, CDR2 FNYEAQ. CDR3 length equals 16 residues. V lost 1 base, J lost 2 bases, and 5 bases stayed unmatched. The CDR3, as DNA: TGTGCCAGCAGCTTAGGATCCCTAGCGGGGGCCTACGAGCAGTACTTC. This translates into CASSLGSLAGAYEQYF. Full variable domain (remainder filled in from reference TRBV7-6 and TRBJ2-7): GAGVSQSPRYKVTKRGQDVALRCDPISGHVSLYWYRQALGQGPEFLTYFNYEAQQDKSGLPNDRFSAERPEGSISTLTIQRTEQRDSAMYRCASSLGSLAGAYEQYFGPGTRLTVT.

Regarding this clonotype: A single base separates this from a much larger clone, so it may be a read error. The final CDR3 position lacks the conserved phenylalanine or tryptophan, pointing to a likely read error. The J gene is TRBJ2-5, the V gene TRBV6-5; TRBD1 aligns across 7 bases. Trimming removed 6 bases from V and 5 bases from J; junction bases left unmatched: 6. Per the germline V gene, CDR1 is MNHEY and CDR2 is SVGAGI. There are 13 residues in the CDR3. The CDR3 protein is CASRLQGSETQYL. The DNA for the CDR3 is TGTGCCAGCAGACTACAGGGGTCCGAGACCCAGTACCTC.

The chain joins TRBV9 to TRBJ2-5; 8 nucleotides match TRBD1. Germline V gene lookup returns CDR1 SGDLS and CDR2 YYNGEE. The CDR3 length is 16 residues. V trimming: 4 bases; J trimming: 2 bases; junction bases outside the gene matches: 10. CDR3 region: CASSPRTGRGQETQYF. The DNA of the CDR3 is TGTGCCAGCAGCCCAAGGACAGGGAGAGGACAAGAGACCCAGTACTTC. Full variable domain (missing parts from reference TRBV9 and TRBJ2-5): DSGVTQTPKHLITATGQRVTLRCSPRSGDLSVYWYQQSLDQGLQFLIQYYNGEERAKGNILERFSAQQFPDLHSELNLSSLELGDSALYFCASSPRTGRGQETQYFGPGTRLLVL.

The V gene is TRBV7-9, the J gene TRBJ2-7, with a weak D call TRBD1 (6 bases). Trimming removed 3 bases at V and 3 bases at J, with 15 bases between. This CDR3 has 15 amino acids. Germline values: CDR1 SEHNR, CDR2 FQNEAQ (reference sequence). CDR3 nucleotide sequence: TGTGCCAGCAGCTTGGCCGGGACATCCGACTACGAGCAGTACTTC. It translates to CASSLAGTSDYEQYF. The entire variable domain, with the rest obtained from reference TRBV7-9 and TRBJ2-7, is as follows: DTGVSQNPRHKITKRGQNVTFRCDPISEHNRLYWYRQTLGQGPEFLTYFQNEAQLEKSRLLSDRFSAERPKGSFSTLEIQRTEQGDSAMYLCASSLAGTSDYEQYFGPGTRLTVT.

This clonotype was counted at least ten times. This sequence joins TRBV7-9 and TRBJ2-2; 8 bases map to TRBD1. After removal of 5 bases from V and 1 base from J, the junction contained 0 bases not matched to a gene. The CDR3 runs to 14 residues. Germline-derived CDR1 and CDR2 are SEHNR and FQNEAQ (reference sequence). CDR3 nucleotide sequence: TGTGCCAGCAGCGGACAGGGGAACACCGGGGAGCTGTTTTTT. Amino acids: CASSGQGNTGELFF. The full variable domain, completed using reference TRBV7-9 and TRBJ2-2, is DTGVSQNPRHKITKRGQNVTFRCDPISEHNRLYWYRQTLGQGPEFLTYFQNEAQLEKSRLLSDRFSAERPKGSFSTLEIQRTEQGDSAMYLCASSGQGNTGELFFGEGSRLTVL.

Only a few counts were recorded for this clonotype. The V gene is TRBV20-1, the J gene TRBJ2-7, with no clear D. Looked up from germline, CDR1 is DFQATT and CDR2 is SNEGSKA (reference sequence). The CDR3 loop spans 15 amino acids. V was cut by 1 base and J by 2 bases, with 15 bases left in between. CDR3: CSARADVLGPYEQYF. DNA for the CDR3: TGCAGTGCTAGAGCTGACGTCTTAGGGCCCTACGAGCAGTACTTC.

CDR3 region: CASRRGNSNQPQHF. The CDR3 coding sequence is TGTGCCAGCAGGAGGGGGAATAGCAATCAGCCCCAGCATTTT. The chain employs TRBV5-6 and TRBJ1-5; perhaps TRBD1 as D (6 bases). This CDR3 contains 14 residues. Germline V gene data show CDR1 as SGHDT and CDR2 as YYEEEE. Trimming removed 5 bases at V and 0 bases at J, with 9 bases between.

Many counts were recorded for this clonotype. This sequence joins TRBV2 and TRBJ2-5, with 9 bases identical to TRBD1. Germline V gives CDR1 SNHLY, CDR2 FYNNEI. This CDR3 contains 16 residues. V was clipped by 6 bases and J by 2 bases; unmatched bases: 10. CDR3 protein: CASRGDRGLLQETQYF. CDR3 nucleotides: TGTGCCAGCAGGGGTGACAGGGGGTTGTTGCAAGAGACCCAGTACTTC.